The clone carrying this T cell receptor beta chain has just a few counts. The sample is drawn from a study of CD8 T cells in ankylosing spondylitis. TCRdb ran MiXCR on the 5' RACE reads and lists one entry per CDR3 protein. The sample includes some 300,000 distinct CDR3 sequences, less than 25% of them seen just once. The CDR3 extends over 17 amino acids. Trimming took 3 bases from V and 0 from J; bases not matched to a gene: 5. Looked up from germline, CDR1 is ENHRY and CDR2 is SYGVKD. The clonotype was recovered from a female donor with ankylosing spondylitis or in good health (not recorded which). V usage is TRBV10-3 and J usage is TRBJ2-6; TRBD1 aligns across 7 bases. The specimen sequenced was blood, either unsorted or a sorted T cell fraction (not recorded which). The CDR3 spells CAISDPGQSSGANVLTF. The CDR3 DNA is TGTGCCATCAGTGACCCGGGACAGAGCTCTGGGGCCAACGTCCTGACTTTC.